One and the same sample provided the 12 T cell receptor beta chains below, sequenced in a study of T cell responses to AZD1222 COVID-19 vaccine. The assay was immunoSEQ multiplex PCR, and TCRdb's table has in-frame clones only and misses some. This table holds about 56,000 clones, 80% to 90% found once. The source material was peripheral blood, sampled 28 days after the second AZD1222 dose. These receptors were taken from an adult who received the AZD1222 COVID-19 vaccine.

The sample holds one count of this clone. CDR3 residues: CASSSPPNQPQHF. DNA for the CDR3: TGTGCCAGCAGCTCGCCCCCAAATCAGCCCCAGCATTTT. The chain carries TRBV7-9 and TRBJ1-5; D gene unclear. Trimming removed 4 bases from V and 4 bases from J, with 8 bases in between. CDR1 SEHNR and CDR2 FQNEAQ come from the germline V gene (reference sequence). The CDR3 is made up of 13 amino acids.

The V gene is TRBV11-2, the J gene TRBJ2-4; D is possibly TRBD2 (7 bases). V lost 7 bases and J 5 bases, leaving 12 bases between the germline ends. CDR1 and CDR2 (germline): SGHAT, FQNNGV. The CDR3 length is 13 residues. The CDR3 loop is CASTRGGENIQYF. CDR3 nucleotides: TGTGCCAGCACTCGAGGGGGGGAAAACATTCAGTACTTC.

This chain connects TRBV5-4 to TRBJ1-5; 9 bases are shared with TRBD1. Germline CDR1 and CDR2: SGHNT and YYREEE (reference sequence). CDR3 length: 14 amino acids. V lost 4 bases to trimming and J lost 7 bases; unmatched junction nucleotides: 6. The CDR3 spells CASSPRDRDQPQHF. In DNA, the CDR3 is TGTGCCAGCAGCCCGCGGGACAGGGACCAGCCCCAGCATTTT.

The chain combines TRBV3-1 (or the pseudogene TRBV3-2) with TRBJ1-5; D is uncertain. Trimming took 0 bases from V and 7 from J, leaving 7 bases between them. The CDR3 spans 13 residues. Germline assignment: CDR1 LGHDT and CDR2 YNNKEL (reference sequence). CDR3 sequence reads: CASSQDRGQPQHF. CDR3 DNA: TGTGCCAGCAGCCAAGATCGGGGACAGCCCCAGCATTTT.

V gene TRBV11-3 combines with J gene TRBJ1-2, with D possibly being TRBD1 (5 bases). Trimming left V 5 bases short and J 7 bases short, with 14 bases between. Germline CDR1 reads SGHNT; CDR2 reads YENEEA. The CDR3 is made up of 13 amino acids. The CDR3 nucleotides read TGTGCCAGCAGCCAGCGATTGGGGGGTGGCTACACCTTC. It yields the protein CASSQRLGGGYTF.

The V call is TRBV29-1, the J call TRBJ2-2; D unclear. Deletions cut 2 bases from V and 6 bases from J, with 13 bases between. The germline V gene has CDR1 SQVTM and CDR2 ANQGSEA. The CDR3 runs 14 residues. The CDR3 DNA is TGCAGCGTTGAATTCCCCTGGGCGGCCGGGGAGCTGTTTTTT. It encodes CSVEFPWAAGELFF.

V is TRBV7-2 and J is TRBJ1-1; D possibly corresponds to TRBD1 (5 bases). This CDR3 has 14 residues. The V end was cut by 2 bases, the J end by 2 bases, with 9 bases between. The germline gives CDR1 SGHTA, CDR2 FQGNSA. The CDR3 DNA follows: TGTGCCAGCAGCTTAAGGGACTCCAACACTGAAGCTTTCTTT. It codes for CASSLRDSNTEAFF.

This clone has only one observation. The rearrangement joins TRBV27 to TRBJ1-1; weak D call: TRBD1 (6 bases). The V gene lost 5 bases and the J gene lost 4 bases, with 17 bases spanning the gap. Per the germline V gene, CDR1 is MNHEY and CDR2 is SMNVEV (reference sequence). The CDR3 is made up of 15 amino acids. CDR3 residues: CASSLARGWSTEAFF. The CDR3 nucleotides are TGTGCCAGCAGTCTGGCCAGGGGCTGGAGCACTGAAGCTTTCTTT.

The V gene is TRBV25-1, the J gene TRBJ1-2, with TRBD1 as a possible D gene (5 bases). This CDR3 comprises 14 residues. CDR1 is MGHDK and CDR2 is SYGVNS in the germline V gene. V lost 1 base to trimming and J lost 2 bases, with 8 bases between them. This CDR3 reads CASSELTANYGYTF. Here the CDR3 DNA reads TGTGCCAGCAGTGAATTGACAGCCAACTATGGCTACACCTTC.

The chain uses TRBV5-4 and TRBJ1-2; D may be TRBD1 (6 bases). Trimming left V 4 bases short and J 8 bases short, with 15 bases between. Germline CDR1 and CDR2: SGHNT and YYREEE (reference sequence). The CDR3 consists of 13 residues. CDR3 in DNA: TGTGCCAGCAGCGCGTCCACGCAGGGGGGCTACACCTTC. It codes for CASSASTQGGYTF.

The gene calls are TRBV19 and TRBJ1-1; D uncertain. Germline assignment: CDR1 LNHDA and CDR2 SQIVND (reference sequence). V was shortened by 7 bases and J by 1 base, with 10 bases between the two germline ends. The CDR3 has 13 amino acids. The CDR3 DNA follows: TGTGCCAGTATGGTAGGACCGAACACTGAAGCTTTCTTT. Its translation is CASMVGPNTEAFF. Filled out from reference TRBV19 and TRBJ1-1, the complete variable domain reads DGGITQSPKYLFRKEGQNVTLSCEQNLNHDAMYWYRQDPGQGLRLIYYSQIVNDFQKGDIAEGYSVSREKKESFPLTVTSAQKNPTAFYLCASMVGPNTEAFFGQGTRLTVV.

V and J are TRBV5-8 and TRBJ2-7, with D possibly called TRBD1 or TRBD2 (5 bases each). The CDR3 is 14 amino acids. Per the germline V gene, CDR1 is SGHTS and CDR2 is YDEGEE. The V end lost 6 bases, the J end lost 3 bases, and 16 bases lay between the germline ends. The CDR3 region is CASTRDRKNYEQYF. CDR3 DNA: TGTGCCAGCACCCGGGACCGAAAAAACTACGAGCAGTACTTC. The full variable domain, rest sourced from reference TRBV5-8 and TRBJ2-7, is EAGVTQSPTHLIKTRGQQATLRCSPISGHTSVYWYQQALGLGLQFLLWYDEGEERNRGNFPPRFSGRQFPNYSSELNVNALELEDSALYLCASTRDRKNYEQYFGPGTRLTVT.